Described below is a single T cell receptor (beta chain) sequence and its context. Its specificity is not known. The sample is drawn from a study of T cell responses to AZD1222 COVID-19 vaccine. Profiling relied on immunoSEQ multiplex PCR, and the TCRdb table lists in-frame clones only, not all of them. The sample consists of around 120,000 clones, around 90% of them appearing once. Study-wide findings and caveats: At baseline, seropositivity was found in only a handful of AZD1222 recipients.

The germline gives CDR1 SGHNT, CDR2 YYREEE (reference sequence). There are 15 residues in the CDR3. The junction had 6 bases not matched to a gene; V was cut back by 5 bases and J by 4 bases. This clonotype was obtained from an adult in good health. The J gene is TRBJ2-1, the V gene TRBV5-4, with TRBD2 matching over 10 bases. The input for sequencing was peripheral blood, taken on day 0 of AZD1222 vaccination. The CDR3 is CASSPLAGAYNEQFF. In DNA form, the CDR3 reads TGTGCCAGCAGTCCCCTAGCGGGGGCTTACAATGAGCAGTTCTTC.